The T cell receptor beta chain described here comes from a study of blood T cell repertoires in COVID-19. Sequencing was performed with immunoSEQ multiplex PCR; in TCRdb, only in-frame clones are kept and a portion is missing. The table records 280,000 or so clones, around 85% of them present only once. Resolution of symptoms, clearance, or two negative PCRs was present in recovered Cohort 3 donors. This TCR was recovered from a woman between 45 and 60 years old who had recovered from COVID-19. The material sequenced was PBMCs or T cells enriched from blood (not recorded which).

The CDR3 nucleotides are TGTGCCAGCAGCTTGGGTGCGAACAATGAGCAGTTCTTC. Its translation is CASSLGANNEQFF. The J gene is TRBJ2-1, the V gene TRBV5-4, with D uncertain. V lost 0 bases, J lost 5 bases, and 6 bases lay in between. The CDR3 is 13 residues long. The germline gives CDR1 SGHNT, CDR2 YYREEE (reference sequence).